This TCR beta chain was identified during a study of post-analysis software for immune sequencing data. Points on this clonotype: Its antigen is as yet unknown.

Trimming took 2 bases from V and 6 from J, leaving 12 bases between them. The germline V gene encodes CDR1 SGHNT and CDR2 YYREEE (reference sequence). This CDR3 has 13 residues. Unique molecular identifiers were present in the TCR beta cDNA libraries. Approximately 550,000 cDNA molecules came from around 1 to 9.1 million T cells. In TCRdb, the PCR reads were re-called with MiXCR into one record per CDR3 protein. Among about 820,000 distinct CDR3 sequences, roughly 58% were seen once, and the ten largest hold about 4.5%. Study-wide points: Batch-mates among the samples co-clustered strongly by F measure. Normalized Chao1 diversity was significantly reduced in patients versus controls. Patients showed TRBV5-6, TRBV5-1 and TRBV20-1 among five TRBV segments more frequent than in controls.

The V and J genes are TRBV5-4 and TRBJ2-7, with D uncertain. The receptor comes from a girl aged 5-17 years with multiple sclerosis. Sequencing was done on a sample of blood. The CDR3 nucleotides read TGTGCCAGCAGCTTAGGCCACGGGCTCGAGCAGTACTTC. Translating it yields CASSLGHGLEQYF.